Listed here are 21 T cell receptor beta chains from one sample, sequenced in a study of T cell responses to AZD1222 COVID-19 vaccine. TCRdb's copy holds only in-frame clones and misses some; the assay was immunoSEQ multiplex PCR. The sample has approximately 170,000 clones, 85% to 95% seen once. Sample: peripheral blood, taken 28 days after the second AZD1222 dose. These receptors all come from an adult who received the AZD1222 COVID-19 vaccine.

The V gene is TRBV30, the J gene TRBJ2-7; TRBD2 matches 10 bases. CDR1 and CDR2 from the germline V gene are GTSNPN and SVGIG (reference sequence). This CDR3 is 16 amino acids long. The trim removed 3 bases at V and 5 bases at J, leaving 13 bases unmatched. The CDR3 DNA follows: TGTGCCTGGAGCCTAAGACCGGGACTAGCGATAAACGAGCAGTACTTC. Translation gives CAWSLRPGLAINEQYF.

V usage is TRBV5-1 and J usage is TRBJ2-1; the D gene is possibly TRBD2 (5 bases). V dropped 0 bases and J dropped 2 bases, with 9 bases sitting between them. The CDR3 runs to 15 residues. Germline V lookup: CDR1 SGHRS, CDR2 YFSETQ. CDR3 region: CASSLDVGAYNEQFF. CDR3 nucleotides: TGCGCCAGCAGCTTGGATGTCGGGGCCTACAATGAGCAGTTCTTC.

The V gene is TRBV7-8, the J gene TRBJ2-3, with TRBD2 matching over 11 bases. The length of the CDR3 is 16 residues. Germline trimming cut 7 bases from V and 5 bases from J; bases unmatched to any gene: 11. Germline CDR1 SGHVS, CDR2 FQNEAQ. The CDR3 loop is CASNRLGGLAEDTQYF. The CDR3 DNA reads TGTGCCAGCAACCGCCTCGGGGGACTAGCGGAAGATACGCAGTATTTT.

This chain uses TRBV3-1 (or the pseudogene TRBV3-2) with TRBJ1-5, with TRBD1 as a possible D gene (6 bases). Trimming took 4 bases from V and 1 from J, leaving 8 bases between them. The CDR3 loop spans 14 amino acids. Germline lookup yields CDR1 LGHDT and CDR2 YNNKEL (reference sequence). CDR3 in amino acids: CASSRQGSNQPQHF. Here the CDR3 DNA reads TGTGCCAGCAGCCGGCAGGGGAGCAATCAGCCCCAGCATTTT.

This clone was picked up one time. This chain connects TRBV2 to TRBJ1-1, with TRBD1 matching over 7 bases. This CDR3 contains 18 residues. The V and J ends lost 4 bases and 4 bases, in that order; junction bases with no gene match: 18. CDR1 and CDR2 (germline): SNHLY, FYNNEI. CDR3: CASSGKQGRGPSGTEAFF. For the CDR3, the DNA is TGTGCCAGCAGTGGGAAACAGGGGAGGGGACCCTCGGGCACTGAAGCTTTCTTT.

The chain uses TRBV6-2 or TRBV6-3 and TRBJ2-5, with D unclear. Trimming took off 5 bases at V and 2 bases at J, with 12 bases between the two ends. Germline values: CDR1 MNHEY, CDR2 SVGEGT. The CDR3 has 14 residues. The CDR3 nucleotides are TGTGCCAGCAGTCAAACGGGTAGACAAGAGACCCAGTACTTC. Translated: CASSQTGRQETQYF.

The V gene is TRBV6-5, the J gene TRBJ2-1; D ambiguous. Germline values: CDR1 MNHEY, CDR2 SVGAGI. The CDR3 has 16 amino acids. Trimming stripped 0 bases from V and 3 bases from J, with 12 bases between. In DNA form, the CDR3 reads TGTGCCAGCAGTTACTCGGTACAACCGAACTACAATGAGCAGTTCTTC. Translating it yields CASSYSVQPNYNEQFF.

This clone has only one observation. The chain recombines TRBV25-1 with TRBJ2-3; D uncertain. Per germline, CDR1 MGHDK and CDR2 SYGVNS. The length of the CDR3 is 15 residues. V gave up 5 bases and J gave up 4 bases, with 16 bases separating them. The CDR3 region is CASSPRAQVSDTQYF. CDR3 sequence (DNA): TGTGCCAGCAGTCCCCGGGCGCAGGTGTCAGATACGCAGTATTTT.

The gene calls are TRBV18 and TRBJ1-5; TRBD1 matches 9 bases. Trimming took 3 bases from V and 5 from J; bases not matched to a gene: 14. The germline gives CDR1 KGHSH, CDR2 LQKENI. This CDR3 is 18 amino acids long. CDR3 coding DNA: TGTGCCAGCTCACCGGGACAGGGAAAGGTTAAGGGGGATCAGCCCCAGCATTTT. This codes for CASSPGQGKVKGDQPQHF.

This clone was observed once. The chain uses TRBV9 and TRBJ2-1, with D possibly TRBD2 on 6 matching bases. Germline V CDR1 and CDR2: SGDLS, YYNGEE. With 3 bases removed from V and 1 base from J, the gap between germline ends came to 11 bases. CDR3 length: 15 amino acids. The CDR3 coding sequence is TGTGCCAGCAGCGCTGGAGCGGGTTCCTACAATGAGCAGTTCTTC. This sequence encodes CASSAGAGSYNEQFF.

The chain carries TRBV18 and TRBJ1-5, with D hard to call. This CDR3 comprises 13 residues. The germline CDR1 and CDR2 sequences are KGHSH and LQKENI. With 8 bases removed from V and 7 bases from J, the gap between germline ends came to 15 bases. The CDR3 region is CASHSDLGQPQHF. In DNA, the CDR3 is TGTGCCAGCCATTCCGACTTGGGACAGCCCCAGCATTTT.

This clone was detected only once. V and J are TRBV18 and TRBJ2-1; D might be TRBD2 (7 bases). Germline-derived CDR1 and CDR2 are KGHSH and LQKENI. The CDR3 has 16 amino acids. Trimming cost V 3 bases and J 3 bases, with 15 bases left between them. The CDR3 protein is CASSPVGAGVYNEQFF. CDR3 nucleotide sequence: TGTGCCAGCTCACCCGTGGGGGCGGGAGTCTACAATGAGCAGTTCTTC. The whole variable domain, remainder taken from reference TRBV18 and TRBJ2-1, is NAGVMQNPRHLVRRRGQEARLRCSPMKGHSHVYWYRQLPEEGLKFMVYLQKENIIDESGMPKERFSAEFPKEGPSILRIQQVVRGDSAAYFCASSPVGAGVYNEQFFGPGTRLTVL.

The chain carries TRBV19 and TRBJ2-7; tentative D call: TRBD2 (6 bases). Trimming removed 7 bases from V and 5 bases from J, with 15 bases in between. Germline V lookup: CDR1 LNHDA, CDR2 SQIVND (reference sequence). There are 13 residues in the CDR3. The CDR3, as DNA: TGTGCCAGTAAGGTTAGCGGAGCCAACGAGCAGTACTTC. This codes for CASKVSGANEQYF.

The chain employs TRBV15 and TRBJ1-3; weak D call: TRBD1 (5 bases). V lost 0 bases, J lost 4 bases, and 10 bases lay in between. CDR1 and CDR2 from the germline V gene are LNHNV and YYDKDF (reference sequence). The CDR3 is made up of 15 amino acids. The CDR3 is CATSRDAGVGNTIYF. The CDR3 region has the DNA TGTGCCACCAGCAGAGACGCGGGGGTGGGAAACACCATATATTTT.

The chain employs TRBV30 and TRBJ2-3; D is ambiguous. CDR3 length equals 14 residues. Trimming took off 0 bases at V and 0 bases at J, with 7 bases between the two ends. CDR1 and CDR2 (germline): GTSNPN, SVGIG (reference sequence). The DNA of the CDR3 is TGTGCCTGGAGTGTAGTCCGAAGCACAGATACGCAGTATTTT. It translates to CAWSVVRSTDTQYF.

This chain connects TRBV5-4 to TRBJ1-1; tentative D call: TRBD1 (6 bases). Germline CDR1 SGHNT, CDR2 YYREEE (reference sequence). The CDR3 is 16 amino acids. Trimming removed 0 bases from V and 1 base from J, with 13 bases in between. CDR3 sequence (DNA): TGTGCCAGCAGCTTGGCGCGGACAGAATCGAACACTGAAGCTTTCTTT. Translation gives CASSLARTESNTEAFF.

This chain links TRBV4-3 with TRBJ1-1, with a tentative D call TRBD1 (6 bases). Trimming pared 1 base from V and 1 base from J, leaving 10 bases between. This CDR3 has 15 amino acids. CDR1 is LGHNA and CDR2 is YSLEER in the germline V gene. In nucleotides, the CDR3 is TGCGCCAGCAGCCAAGGGACGACAGGGAACACTGAAGCTTTCTTT. It yields the protein CASSQGTTGNTEAFF.

The J gene is TRBJ1-6, the V gene TRBV9; D may be TRBD1 (6 bases). V was trimmed by 6 bases and J by 10 bases, leaving 20 bases between them. The germline CDR1 and CDR2 sequences are SGDLS and YYNGEE. CDR3 length equals 15 residues. The CDR3 DNA is TGTGCCAGCACCCCAAAGGAACAGGGTGGGTCACCCCTCCACTTT. This translates into CASTPKEQGGSPLHF.

The chain carries TRBV29-1 and TRBJ2-1, with no clear D. This CDR3 is built from 10 residues. Germline CDR1 and CDR2: SQVTM and ANQGSEA. Trimming took 5 bases from V and 8 from J, leaving 7 bases between them. CDR3 amino acids: CSVFRYEQFF. CDR3 in DNA: TGCAGCGTTTTTAGATATGAGCAGTTCTTC.

V gene TRBV6-7 combines with J gene TRBJ1-5; TRBD1 might be the D (6 bases). TRBV6-7 carries the ORF label, with uncertain function. Trimming left V 7 bases short and J 3 bases short, with 19 bases between. CDR3 length equals 16 residues. The CDR3 spells CASTSGGPGVNQPQHF. CDR3 nucleotides: TGTGCCAGCACCAGCGGGGGGCCGGGGGTCAATCAGCCCCAGCATTTT.

This clone was detected a few times. The chain couples TRBV9 to TRBJ2-7, with D possibly matching TRBD1 (6 bases). Germline V lookup: CDR1 SGDLS, CDR2 YYNGEE. Trimming took 0 bases from V and 3 from J, leaving 10 bases between them. This CDR3 contains 14 residues. The CDR3 region has the DNA TGTGCCAGCAGCGTAGGGGGGCTCGTCTACGAGCAGTACTTC. It is translated as CASSVGGLVYEQYF. Based on the CDR3 plus reference TRBV9 and TRBJ2-7, the full variable domain is DSGVTQTPKHLITATGQRVTLRCSPRSGDLSVYWYQQSLDQGLQFLIQYYNGEERAKGNILERFSAQQFPDLHSELNLSSLELGDSALYFCASSVGGLVYEQYFGPGTRLTVT.